Below, one T cell receptor beta chain is given with its context. Its antigen is unidentified. The data were produced by immunoSEQ multiplex PCR, yet TCRdb's version contains in-frame clones alone and is incomplete. The sample consists of 57,000 or so clones, approximately 79% of them appearing once. These data come from a study of siplizumab effects on memory and regulatory T cells. Study-level points and caveats: Alloreactive sequences whose origin lay in unstimulated CD4+ memory cells were significantly reduced by siplizumab. Sequences below about 10^-5 frequency were poorly captured. As a result, only a minor fraction of alloreactive clones mapped to unstimulated subsets.

Specimen: memory CD4+ T cells sorted from blood. The receptor comes from a human donor in good health.

The CDR3 nucleotides read TGTGCCATCAGTGGAGTAGGGAATGTCGCAGATACGCAGTATTTT. Protein: CAISGVGNVADTQYF. This chain connects TRBV10-3 to TRBJ2-3; D remains unclear. Looked up from germline, CDR1 is ENHRY and CDR2 is SYGVKD. Trimming took 4 bases from V and 4 from J, leaving 15 bases between them. The CDR3 has 15 residues.